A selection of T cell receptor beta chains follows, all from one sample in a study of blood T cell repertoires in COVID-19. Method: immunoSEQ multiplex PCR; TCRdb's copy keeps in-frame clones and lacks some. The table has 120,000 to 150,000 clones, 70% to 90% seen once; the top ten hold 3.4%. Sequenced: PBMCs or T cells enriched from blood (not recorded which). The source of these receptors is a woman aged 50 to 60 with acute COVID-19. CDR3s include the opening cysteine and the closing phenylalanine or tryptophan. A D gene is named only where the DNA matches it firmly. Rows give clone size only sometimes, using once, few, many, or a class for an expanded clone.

CDR3 protein: CASSPGTGTFQPQHF; CDR3 DNA: TGTGCCAGCTCCCCAGGGACAGGGACTTTTCAGCCCCAGCATTTT; CDR3 length: 15; D gene: TRBD1; J gene: TRBJ1-5; clone size: once; V gene: TRBV18
CDR3 protein: CASSPNREGNEQFF; CDR3 DNA: TGTGCCAGCTCACCAAACAGGGAGGGGAATGAGCAGTTCTTC; CDR3 length: 14; D gene: NA; J gene: TRBJ2-1; clone size: NA; V gene: TRBV18
CDR3 protein: CSAGTGTNTEAFF; CDR3 DNA: TGCAGCGCTGGGACAGGGACGAACACTGAAGCTTTCTTT; CDR3 length: 13; D gene: TRBD1; J gene: TRBJ1-1; clone size: NA; V gene: TRBV29-1
CDR3 protein: CASSPTGGDHEQYF; CDR3 DNA: TGTGCCAGCAGTCCGACAGGGGGCGACCACGAGCAGTACTTC; CDR3 length: 14; D gene: TRBD1; J gene: TRBJ2-7; clone size: NA; V gene: TRBV27
CDR3 protein: CASSQGGYTF; CDR3 DNA: TGTGCCAGCAGTCAGGGGGGCTACACCTTC; CDR3 length: 10; D gene: NA; J gene: TRBJ1-2; clone size: NA; V gene: TRBV28
CDR3 protein: CASSPGLAGGGAKNIQYF; CDR3 DNA: TGTGCCAGCAGCCCGGGACTAGCGGGAGGGGGTGCCAAAAACATTCAGTACTTC; CDR3 length: 18; D gene: TRBD2; J gene: TRBJ2-4; clone size: NA; V gene: TRBV7-2
CDR3 protein: CASGFGGSGNEQYF; CDR3 DNA: TGTGCCAGCGGGTTTGGCGGGAGTGGGAACGAGCAGTACTTC; CDR3 length: 14; D gene: TRBD2; J gene: TRBJ2-7; clone size: NA; V gene: TRBV5-4
CDR3 protein: CASSFSTRGGYTF; CDR3 DNA: TGTGCCAGCAGTTTTTCCACCAGGGGTGGCTACACCTTC; CDR3 length: 13; D gene: NA; J gene: TRBJ1-2; clone size: NA; V gene: TRBV27
CDR3 protein: CASSRGTAISGNTIYF; CDR3 DNA: TGTGCCAGCAGCAGGGGGACGGCTATCTCTGGAAACACCATATATTTT; CDR3 length: 16; D gene: NA; J gene: TRBJ1-3; clone size: NA; V gene: TRBV5-8
CDR3 protein: CASSGREPTVTGELFF; CDR3 DNA: TGTGCCAGCAGCGGACGGGAGCCTACGGTCACCGGGGAGCTGTTTTTT; CDR3 length: 16; D gene: NA; J gene: TRBJ2-2; clone size: NA; V gene: TRBV2
CDR3 protein: CASSLASGNEQFF; CDR3 DNA: TGTGCTAGCAGCTTAGCTAGTGGTAATGAGCAGTTCTTC; CDR3 length: 13; D gene: NA; J gene: TRBJ2-1; clone size: NA; V gene: TRBV7-7
CDR3 protein: CASSIRPLAGTDTQYF; CDR3 DNA: TGTGCCAGCAGCATTCGACCACTAGCGGGCACAGATACGCAGTATTTT; CDR3 length: 16; D gene: TRBD2; J gene: TRBJ2-3; clone size: NA; V gene: TRBV9
CDR3 protein: CASSTGGEQYF; CDR3 DNA: TGTGCCAGCAGCACGGGGGGCGAGCAGTACTTC; CDR3 length: 11; D gene: TRBD2; J gene: TRBJ2-7; clone size: few; V gene: TRBV2
CDR3 protein: CASSPGDVPQQFF; CDR3 DNA: TGTGCCAGCAGCCCCGGTGATGTGCCACAGCAGTTCTTC; CDR3 length: 13; D gene: NA; J gene: TRBJ2-1; clone size: once; V gene: TRBV5-6
CDR3 protein: CASSQDWPPRGNYGYTF; CDR3 DNA: TGTGCCAGCAGCCAAGATTGGCCCCCGCGGGGTAACTATGGCTACACCTTC; CDR3 length: 17; D gene: NA; J gene: TRBJ1-2; clone size: few; V gene: TRBV4-2
CDR3 protein: CASSQTSGSENEQFF; CDR3 DNA: TGTGCCAGCTCACAGACTAGCGGGAGCGAGAATGAGCAGTTCTTC; CDR3 length: 15; D gene: TRBD2; J gene: TRBJ2-1; clone size: NA; V gene: TRBV18
CDR3 protein: CASSVGPSHTYEQYF; CDR3 DNA: TGTGCCAGCAGCGTAGGGCCTAGCCACACTTACGAGCAGTACTTC; CDR3 length: 15; D gene: NA; J gene: TRBJ2-7; clone size: NA; V gene: TRBV9
CDR3 protein: CASSEQVGEVYGYTF; CDR3 DNA: TGTGCCAGCAGTGAACAGGTGGGAGAGGTATATGGCTACACCTTC; CDR3 length: 15; D gene: NA; J gene: TRBJ1-2; clone size: many; V gene: TRBV25-1
CDR3 protein: CASSQVAGLGNEKLFF; CDR3 DNA: TGCGCCAGCAGCCAAGTCGCCGGGTTAGGTAATGAAAAACTGTTTTTT; CDR3 length: 16; D gene: NA; J gene: TRBJ1-4; clone size: NA; V gene: TRBV4-3
CDR3 protein: CASSLTGTSGRDPYNEQFF; CDR3 DNA: TGCGCCAGCAGCTTGACCGGGACTAGCGGGAGGGACCCCTACAATGAGCAGTTCTTC; CDR3 length: 19; D gene: TRBD2; J gene: TRBJ2-1; clone size: NA; V gene: TRBV5-1
CDR3 protein: CASRVSDAVSYEQYF; CDR3 DNA: TGCGCCAGCAGGGTGAGTGACGCGGTCTCCTACGAGCAGTACTTC; CDR3 length: 15; D gene: NA; J gene: TRBJ2-7; clone size: once; V gene: TRBV5-1
CDR3 protein: CARIRGGRPNNEQFF; CDR3 DNA: TGTGCCCGGATTAGGGGCGGGAGGCCTAACAATGAGCAGTTCTTC; CDR3 length: 15; D gene: TRBD2; J gene: TRBJ2-1; clone size: NA; V gene: TRBV6-4